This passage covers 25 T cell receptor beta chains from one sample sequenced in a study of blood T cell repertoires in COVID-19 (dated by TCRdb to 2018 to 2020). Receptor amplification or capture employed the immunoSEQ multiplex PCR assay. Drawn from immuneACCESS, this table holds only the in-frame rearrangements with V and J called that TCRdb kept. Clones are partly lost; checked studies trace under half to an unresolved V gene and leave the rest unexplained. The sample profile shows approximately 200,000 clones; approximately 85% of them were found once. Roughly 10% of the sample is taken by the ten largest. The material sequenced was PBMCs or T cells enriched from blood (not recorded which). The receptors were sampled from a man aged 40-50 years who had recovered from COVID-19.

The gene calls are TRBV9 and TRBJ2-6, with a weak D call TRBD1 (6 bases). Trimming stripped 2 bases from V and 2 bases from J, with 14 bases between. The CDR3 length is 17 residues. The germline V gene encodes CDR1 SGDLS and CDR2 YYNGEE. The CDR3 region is CASSVSTGTAGANVLTF. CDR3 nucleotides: TGTGCCAGCAGCGTCTCGACAGGAACGGCTGGGGCCAACGTCCTGACTTTC.

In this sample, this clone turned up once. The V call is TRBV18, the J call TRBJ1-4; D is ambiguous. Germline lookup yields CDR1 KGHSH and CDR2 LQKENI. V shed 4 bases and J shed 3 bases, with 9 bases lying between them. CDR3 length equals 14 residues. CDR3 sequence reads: CASSLGDSNEKLFF. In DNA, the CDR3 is TGTGCCAGCTCACTCGGGGATTCTAATGAAAAACTGTTTTTT.

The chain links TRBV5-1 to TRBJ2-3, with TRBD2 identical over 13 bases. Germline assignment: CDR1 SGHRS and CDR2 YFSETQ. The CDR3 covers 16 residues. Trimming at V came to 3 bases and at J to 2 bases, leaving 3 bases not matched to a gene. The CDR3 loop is CASSYGLAGVTDTQYF. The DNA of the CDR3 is TGCGCCAGCAGCTACGGACTAGCGGGGGTCACAGATACGCAGTATTTT. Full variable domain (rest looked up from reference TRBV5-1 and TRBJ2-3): KAGVTQTPRYLIKTRGQQVTLSCSPISGHRSVSWYQQTPGQGLQFLFEYFSETQRNKGNFPGRFSGRQFSNSRSEMNVSTLELGDSALYLCASSYGLAGVTDTQYFGPGTRLTVL.

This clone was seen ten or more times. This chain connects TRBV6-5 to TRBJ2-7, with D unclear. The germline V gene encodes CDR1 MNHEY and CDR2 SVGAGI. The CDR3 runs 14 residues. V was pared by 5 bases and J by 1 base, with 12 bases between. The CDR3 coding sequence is TGTGCCAGCAGTCCGGAGTTAAGGTCCTACGAGCAGTACTTC. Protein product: CASSPELRSYEQYF.

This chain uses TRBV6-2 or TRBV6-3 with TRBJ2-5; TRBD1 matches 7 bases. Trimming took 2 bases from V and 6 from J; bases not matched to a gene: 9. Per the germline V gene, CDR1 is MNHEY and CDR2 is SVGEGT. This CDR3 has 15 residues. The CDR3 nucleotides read TGTGCCAGCAGTTACGTAGGGGGCCCCACGAAGACCCAGTACTTC. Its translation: CASSYVGGPTKTQYF.

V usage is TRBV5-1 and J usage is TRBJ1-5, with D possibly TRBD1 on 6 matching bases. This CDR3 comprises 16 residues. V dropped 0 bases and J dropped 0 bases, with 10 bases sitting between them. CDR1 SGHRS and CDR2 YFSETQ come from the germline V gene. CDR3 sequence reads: CASSLGDRLSNQPQHF. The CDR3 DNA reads TGCGCCAGCAGCTTGGGCGACAGGCTTAGCAATCAGCCCCAGCATTTT.

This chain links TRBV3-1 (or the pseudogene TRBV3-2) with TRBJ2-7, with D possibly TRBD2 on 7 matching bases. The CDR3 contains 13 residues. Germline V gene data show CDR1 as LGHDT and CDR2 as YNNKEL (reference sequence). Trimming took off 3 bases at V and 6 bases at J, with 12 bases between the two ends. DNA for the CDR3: TGTGCCAGCAGCCACCAGGGAGGGGGCGAGCAGTACGTC. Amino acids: CASSHQGGGEQYV.

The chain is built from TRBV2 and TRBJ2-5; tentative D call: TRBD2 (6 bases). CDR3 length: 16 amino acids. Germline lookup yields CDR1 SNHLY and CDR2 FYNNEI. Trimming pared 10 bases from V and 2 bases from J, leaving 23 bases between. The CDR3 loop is CATTPGQGGEQETQYF. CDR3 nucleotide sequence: TGTGCCACCACCCCTGGGCAGGGCGGGGAACAAGAGACCCAGTACTTC.

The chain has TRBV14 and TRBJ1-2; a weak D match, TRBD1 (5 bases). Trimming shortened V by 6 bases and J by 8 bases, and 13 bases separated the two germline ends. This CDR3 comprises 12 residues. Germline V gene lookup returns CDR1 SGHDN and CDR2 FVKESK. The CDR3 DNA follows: TGTGCCAGCAGTAAATCAGGGTCCGGCTACACCTTC. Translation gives CASSKSGSGYTF.

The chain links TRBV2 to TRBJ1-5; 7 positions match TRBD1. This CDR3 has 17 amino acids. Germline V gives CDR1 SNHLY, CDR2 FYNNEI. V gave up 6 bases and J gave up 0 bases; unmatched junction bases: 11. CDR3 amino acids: CASSPGTDVYSNQPQHF. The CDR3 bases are TGTGCCAGCAGCCCCGGGACAGATGTATATAGCAATCAGCCCCAGCATTTT.

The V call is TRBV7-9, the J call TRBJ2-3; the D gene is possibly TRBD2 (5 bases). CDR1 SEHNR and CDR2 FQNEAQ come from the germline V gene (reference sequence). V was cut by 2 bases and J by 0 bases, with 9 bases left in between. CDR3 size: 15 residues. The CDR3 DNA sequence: TGTGCCAGCAGCTTAACCCCGGGAAGCACAGATACGCAGTATTTT. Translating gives CASSLTPGSTDTQYF.

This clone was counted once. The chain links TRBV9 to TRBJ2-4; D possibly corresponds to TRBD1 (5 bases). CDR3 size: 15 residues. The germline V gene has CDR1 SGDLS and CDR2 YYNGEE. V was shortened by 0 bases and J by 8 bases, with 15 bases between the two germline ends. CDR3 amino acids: CASSVVAQGWDIQYF. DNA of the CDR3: TGTGCCAGCAGCGTAGTTGCCCAGGGCTGGGACATTCAGTACTTC.

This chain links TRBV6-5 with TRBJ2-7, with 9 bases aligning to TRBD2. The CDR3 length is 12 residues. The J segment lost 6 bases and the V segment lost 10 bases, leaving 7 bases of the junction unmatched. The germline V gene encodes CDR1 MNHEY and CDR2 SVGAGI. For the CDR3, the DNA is TGTGCCACCATAGCGGGAGACCGCGAGCAGTACTTC. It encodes CATIAGDREQYF.

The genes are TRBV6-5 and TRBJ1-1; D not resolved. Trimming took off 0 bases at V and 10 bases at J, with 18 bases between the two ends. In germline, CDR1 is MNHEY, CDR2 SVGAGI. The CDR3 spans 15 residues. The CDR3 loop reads CASSYSSGNKLGAFF. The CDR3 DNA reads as TGTGCCAGCAGTTACTCTTCCGGGAACAAATTAGGAGCTTTCTTT.

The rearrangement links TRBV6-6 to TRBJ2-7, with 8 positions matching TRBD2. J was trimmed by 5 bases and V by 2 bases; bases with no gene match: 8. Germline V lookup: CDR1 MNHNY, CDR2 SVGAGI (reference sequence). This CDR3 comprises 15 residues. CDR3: CASSYGTRVVDEQYV. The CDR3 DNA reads TGTGCCAGCAGTTACGGGACTAGGGTTGTGGACGAGCAGTACGTC.

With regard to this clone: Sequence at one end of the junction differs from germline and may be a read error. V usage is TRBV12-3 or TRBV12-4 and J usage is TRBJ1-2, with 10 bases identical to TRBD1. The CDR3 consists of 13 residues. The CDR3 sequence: CASTLDRGHGYTF. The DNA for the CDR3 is TGTGCCAGCACTTTAGACAGGGGGCATGGCTACACCTTC.

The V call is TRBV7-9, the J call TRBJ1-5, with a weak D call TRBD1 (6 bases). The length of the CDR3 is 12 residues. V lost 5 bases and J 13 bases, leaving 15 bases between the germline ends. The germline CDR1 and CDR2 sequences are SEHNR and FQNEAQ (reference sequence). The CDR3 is CASSAGAGAQHF. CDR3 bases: TGTGCCAGCAGCGCCGGGGCGGGGGCTCAGCATTTT.

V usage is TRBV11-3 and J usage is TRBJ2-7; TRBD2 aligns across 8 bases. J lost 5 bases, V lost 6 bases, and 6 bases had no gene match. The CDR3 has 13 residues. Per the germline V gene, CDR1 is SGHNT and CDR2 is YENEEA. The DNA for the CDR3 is TGTGCCAGCAGTCGCAATAGCGGGAACGAGCAGTACTTC. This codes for CASSRNSGNEQYF.

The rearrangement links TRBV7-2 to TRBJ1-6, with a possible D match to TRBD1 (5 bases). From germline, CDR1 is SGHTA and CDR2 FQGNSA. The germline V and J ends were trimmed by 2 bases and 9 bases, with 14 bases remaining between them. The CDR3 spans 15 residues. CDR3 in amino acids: CASSLKGGVTSPLHF. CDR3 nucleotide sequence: TGTGCCAGCAGCTTAAAGGGAGGGGTCACTTCACCCCTCCACTTT.

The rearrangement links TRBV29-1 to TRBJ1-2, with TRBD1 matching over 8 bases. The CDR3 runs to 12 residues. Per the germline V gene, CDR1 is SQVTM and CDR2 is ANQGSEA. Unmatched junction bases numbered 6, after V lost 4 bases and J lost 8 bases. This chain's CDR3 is CSVGQGQEGYTF. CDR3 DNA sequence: TGCAGCGTTGGGCAGGGACAGGAGGGCTACACCTTC.

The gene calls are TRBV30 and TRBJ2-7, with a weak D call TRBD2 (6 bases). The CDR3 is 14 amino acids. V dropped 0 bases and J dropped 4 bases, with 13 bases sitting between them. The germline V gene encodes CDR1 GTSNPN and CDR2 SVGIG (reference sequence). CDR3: CAWSVGGSLYEQYF. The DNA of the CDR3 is TGTGCCTGGAGTGTCGGAGGGTCGCTTTACGAGCAGTACTTC.

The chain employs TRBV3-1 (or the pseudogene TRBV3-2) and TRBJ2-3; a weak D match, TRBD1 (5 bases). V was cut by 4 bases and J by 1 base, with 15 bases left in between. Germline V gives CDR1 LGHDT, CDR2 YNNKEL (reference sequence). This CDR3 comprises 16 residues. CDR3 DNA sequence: TGTGCCAGCAGCCTCTTAGGGGTTAGACGCACAGATACGCAGTATTTT. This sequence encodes CASSLLGVRRTDTQYF.

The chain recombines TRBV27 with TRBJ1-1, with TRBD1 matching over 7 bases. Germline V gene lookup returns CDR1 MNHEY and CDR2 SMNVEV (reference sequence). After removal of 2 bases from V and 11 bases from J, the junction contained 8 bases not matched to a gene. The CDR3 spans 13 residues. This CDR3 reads CASSLRATGRAFF. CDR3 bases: TGTGCCAGCAGTTTACGGGCGACAGGGCGGGCTTTCTTT.

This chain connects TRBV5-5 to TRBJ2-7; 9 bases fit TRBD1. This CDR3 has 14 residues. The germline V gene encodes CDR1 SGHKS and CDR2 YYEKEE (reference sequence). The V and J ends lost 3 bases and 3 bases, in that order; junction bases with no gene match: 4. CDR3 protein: CASSWTGESYEQYV. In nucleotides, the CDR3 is TGTGCCAGCAGCTGGACAGGGGAGAGCTACGAGCAGTACGTC.

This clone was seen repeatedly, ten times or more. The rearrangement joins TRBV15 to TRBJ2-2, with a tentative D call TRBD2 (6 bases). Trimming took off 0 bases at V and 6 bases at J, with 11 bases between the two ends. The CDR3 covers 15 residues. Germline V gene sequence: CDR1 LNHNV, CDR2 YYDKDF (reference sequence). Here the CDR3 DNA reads TGTGCCACCAGCAGAGATTACGGAGGGGCCGGGGAGCTGTTTTTT. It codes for CATSRDYGGAGELFF.